This TCR beta chain was captured in a study of cytomegalovirus exposure and HLA in healthy donors. Overall study findings and caveats: Reportedly, diagnosis of cytomegalovirus status by the classifier showed high specificity and sensitivity. Cytomegalovirus association was listed for about 150 TCR beta chains. The dataset shows that most TCR sequences were rare, while some public TCRs occurred in many donors.

Clones were sequenced by immunoSEQ multiplex PCR, and TCRdb holds only the in-frame ones, with some missing. The repertoire has 100,000 to 150,000 clones, about 90% of them found once; the top ten carry less than 2%. Per the germline V gene, CDR1 is MNHEY and CDR2 is SMNVEV (reference sequence). Trimming stripped 7 bases from V and 8 bases from J, with 23 bases between. The CDR3 sequence is 16 residues long. Comments on this clone: The antigen remains undetermined.

This TCR came from a woman between 18 and 29 years old in good health and CMV-seronegative. The material sequenced was PBMCs. The rearrangement links TRBV27 to TRBJ2-2; D is perhaps TRBD2 (5 bases). The CDR3 DNA sequence: TGTGCCAGCAAAGGCAGGAATCTTATCGGAGGAGGGGAGCTGTTTTTT. Its translation is CASKGRNLIGGGELFF.